Reported below is one T cell receptor (beta chain). Germline values: CDR1 MGHRA, CDR2 YSYEKL. The CDR3 contains 13 residues. V was shortened by 10 bases and J by 3 bases, with 12 bases between the two germline ends. The data derive from a study of tumor and adjacent non-tumor tissue in lung cancer. Study information: Histology: 11 to 13 adenocarcinoma, a couple of squamous cell carcinoma, 1 small cell lung cancer.

TCRbeta libraries were built with three rounds of nested PCR, modified from ARM-PCR. TCRdb processed the multiplex PCR reads anew with MiXCR; each CDR3 protein has one entry. The table lists approximately 75,000 distinct CDR3 sequences, roughly 73% of them singletons, with roughly 12% in the top ten. RNA was extracted from bulk tissue without any cell sorting. The sequence was collected from a woman aged 45-59 years with non-small cell lung cancer. V is TRBV4-1 and J is TRBJ2-2; maybe TRBD1 (7 bases). The sample comprised lung tumor tissue. The CDR3 protein is CATTRGDTGELFF. Written as DNA, the CDR3 is TGCGCCACCACCAGGGGGGACACCGGGGAGCTGTTTTTT.